What follows describes a single T cell receptor (beta chain). Its antigen is unknown. The sample holds no much larger clone one base away, and base qualities are not on file. The V and J ends are trimmed by 2 bases and 1 base, leaving 10 bases between them. The CDR3 goes from the cysteine to the phenylalanine over 15 residues. The only DNA kept is the CDR3, 45 bases in frame from the first base. CDR1 and CDR2 were assigned from the germline V gene as SGHRS and YFSETQ. The record originates from a study of shared clonotypes between healthy human individuals (dated by TCRdb to 2020 to 2021). About the full investigation: The cohort included a few men and a couple of women between 18 and 49 years of age. For each donor, CD4 naive and CD4 memory were each given three plates, CD8 naive was given two plates, and CD8 memory was given one plate. The study deeply sequenced blood TCR repertoires of several healthy adults to estimate repertoire size and the extent of clonotype sharing between individuals. Each donor's leukapheresis produced roughly between roughly 0.85 and 9 billion PBMCs. Libraries were prepared and TCR repertoires were sequenced by different laboratories using diverse techniques, in order to increase sequencing depth and limit assay-specific biases.

The donors were healthy, HIV-negative adults who had no recently reported acute infections or vaccinations. Every donor was a Caucasian adult living in Nashville, Tennessee, USA. CD4+ T cells were enriched by magnetic negative selection; naive cells were then positively selected on CD45RA, and the negative fraction formed the memory subset. After blood collection by leukapheresis, PBMCs were isolated using Ficoll-Histopaque density gradient centrifugation and then cryopreserved in the vapor phase of liquid nitrogen. Analytical flow cytometry was used to check the purity and quantity of each magnetically sorted T cell population. From each sorted fraction, genomic DNA was isolated and quantified by UV absorbance on a Nanodrop 2000c. Beyond this particular receptor, the publication reports: Only blood was sampled, and tissue TCR repertoires likely differ from those in blood. Even with the large sequencing depth, rarefaction of the sorted-subset datasets indicated that sequencing was incomplete. Sharing across a few donors was observed for about 5% of naive CD4, over 3% of naive CD8, 2% to 2.5% of memory CD4, and around 0.4% of memory CD8 clonotypes. Because the study included only a small number of donors, the genetic and exposure-history diversity represented was limited. Estimated clonotype richness was generally larger for naive than for memory subsets. Clonotypes shared by all four sorted-subset donors showed higher generation probabilities than non-shared clonotypes. Based on pairwise subsampling, the degree of clonotype sharing among donors was expected to be affected by sequencing depth.

Using the deep immunoSEQ assay, multiplex PCR amplified TCR CDR3 regions from genomic DNA. Genomic DNA extracted from each cell subset was distributed evenly over all wells of several immunoSEQ 96-well plates, and each plate served as one replicate. For sorted subsets, 200 to 250 ng genomic DNA, equal to tens of thousands of T cell genomes, was loaded into each replicate PCR. Purified libraries were measured with a Qubit 3.0 fluorometer, size-checked on a Bioanalyzer 2100, and measured again with the KAPA Library Quantification kit. Each immunoSEQ 96-well plate was sequenced on its own single-read 150-cycle Illumina NextSeq 550 flow cell. Concerning the study's data processing: Because only junctional sequences without quality scores were contained in the immunoSEQ output, filtering matching that applied to full-length reads could not be performed. To assign V/J genes and CDR3, sequences were annotated against IMGT germline references using PyIR, a Python wrapper for IgBLAST v1.9. Reads were removed for weak V/J assignments (E-value above 1e-6), missing CDR3, stop codons, out-of-frame junctions, or ambiguous translated residues. V3J clonotypes were defined by identical inferred V gene, J gene, and CDR3 amino acid sequence. The percentage overlap between two repertoires was calculated by dividing the number of shared unique clonotypes by the size of the smaller repertoire. Richness of each repertoire was evaluated using RTK rarefaction, the Chao1 estimator, and Recon v2.1 estimates of unobserved clonotypes. For all TCRbeta clonotypes obtained by the gDNA method from a few donors, generation probabilities were computed with OLGA. Entries here come from immuneACCESS through TCRdb and include only in-frame sequences with V and J called. Some clones fail to appear in such tables; in the studies checked, an unresolved V gene covers under half of the shortfall, and the cause of the remainder is unknown. V, J and clone size reflect that table, while D and trimming were determined from the DNA. The sample has some 2.3 million clones on record, just over 90% of them singletons. Roughly 0.36% of the sample belongs to the ten largest clones.

The chain couples TRBV5-1 to TRBJ2-1, with a weak D call of TRBD2 (5 bases match). This sequence was found in a man younger than 35 in good health. Some clones in this sample may be carry-over from other donors' samples. Sequenced: naive CD4+ T cells from PBMCs. Sample cell subset or site, as interpreted from the label and publication: CD45RA+ positively selected. The CDR3 region reads CASSFWEQSYNEQFF. The nucleotide sequence is given as TGCGCCAGCAGCTTCTGGGAGCAATCCTACAATGAGCAGTTCTTC.